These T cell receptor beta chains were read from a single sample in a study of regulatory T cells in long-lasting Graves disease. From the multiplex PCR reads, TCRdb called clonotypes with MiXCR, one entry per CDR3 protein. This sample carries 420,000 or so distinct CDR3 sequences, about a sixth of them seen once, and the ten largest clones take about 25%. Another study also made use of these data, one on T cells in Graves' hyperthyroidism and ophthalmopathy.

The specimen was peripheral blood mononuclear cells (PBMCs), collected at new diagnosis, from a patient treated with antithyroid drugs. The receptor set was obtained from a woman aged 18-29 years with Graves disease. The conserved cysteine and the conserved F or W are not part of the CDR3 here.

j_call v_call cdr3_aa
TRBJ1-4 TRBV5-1 ASSLRGQGVGEKLF
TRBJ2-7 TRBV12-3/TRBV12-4 ASSFSGIGQY
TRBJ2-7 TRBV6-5 ASSFSNRVLVYEQY
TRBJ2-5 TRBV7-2 ASRRTRGGRIQETQY
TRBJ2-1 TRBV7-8 ASTTGTASTTRIPYEQF
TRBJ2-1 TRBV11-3 ASSYGLAGPNEQF
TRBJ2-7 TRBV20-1 SALTSGSFYEQY
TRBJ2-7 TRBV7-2 ASSRDRSSYEQY
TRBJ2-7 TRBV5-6 ASRGEWSYEQY
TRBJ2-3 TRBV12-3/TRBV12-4 ASSKAHRQY
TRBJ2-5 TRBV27 ASSQPGTSGRETQY
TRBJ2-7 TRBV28 ASSDWTSGTGTHYEQY